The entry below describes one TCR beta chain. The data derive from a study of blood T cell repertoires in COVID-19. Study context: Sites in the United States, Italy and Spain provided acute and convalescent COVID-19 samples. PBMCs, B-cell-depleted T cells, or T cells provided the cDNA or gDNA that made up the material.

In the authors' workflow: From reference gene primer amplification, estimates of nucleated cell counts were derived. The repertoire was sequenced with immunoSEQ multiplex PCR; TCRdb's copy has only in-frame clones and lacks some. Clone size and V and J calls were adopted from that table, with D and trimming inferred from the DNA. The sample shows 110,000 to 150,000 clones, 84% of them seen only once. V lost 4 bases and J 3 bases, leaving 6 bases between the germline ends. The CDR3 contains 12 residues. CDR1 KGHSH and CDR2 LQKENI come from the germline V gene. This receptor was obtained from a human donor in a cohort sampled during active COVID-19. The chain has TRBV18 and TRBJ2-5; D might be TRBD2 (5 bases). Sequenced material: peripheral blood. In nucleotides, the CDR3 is TGTGCCAGCTCACTAGCGAAAGAGACCCAGTACTTC. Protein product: CASSLAKETQYF.